Shown below are 31 T cell receptor beta chains from a single sample sequenced in a study of cytomegalovirus exposure and HLA in healthy donors. Primers included in the PCR were 60 Vbeta and 13 Jbeta primers. Sequencing used immunoSEQ multiplex PCR; TCRdb keeps in-frame clones, though not all of them. The sample has around 120,000 clones; around three quarters are singletons. The sample was PBMCs. The receptors originated from a man younger than 40 in good health and CMV-seronegative.

The V gene is TRBV28, the J gene TRBJ2-7; 9 bases fit TRBD1. The CDR3 consists of 14 residues. With V trimmed by 5 bases and J by 6 bases, 8 bases remained unmatched. Germline-derived CDR1 and CDR2 are MDHEN and SYDVKM. CDR3 protein: CASSTRTGDGEQYF. In DNA, the CDR3 is TGTGCCAGCAGTACAAGGACAGGGGACGGCGAGCAGTACTTC.

The J gene is TRBJ1-2, the V gene TRBV9; a weak D match, TRBD1 (6 bases). Trimming removed 0 bases at V and 0 bases at J, with 12 bases between. CDR3 size: 16 residues. CDR1 SGDLS and CDR2 YYNGEE come from the germline V gene. The DNA for the CDR3 is TGTGCCAGCAGCGTAGCTACAGGGCGATCTAACTATGGCTACACCTTC. This codes for CASSVATGRSNYGYTF.

This clone was seen a single time. In DNA, the CDR3 is TGTGCCAGCAGCTTAGCAGTACAGGGTCTGGGGGCCAACGTCCTGACTTTC. Its protein product is CASSLAVQGLGANVLTF. The chain recombines TRBV7-2 with TRBJ2-6; TRBD1 might be the D (6 bases). V lost 0 bases and J lost 4, with 13 bases in between. This CDR3 has 17 residues. CDR1 and CDR2 from the germline V gene are SGHTA and FQGNSA.

The V gene is TRBV5-6, the J gene TRBJ1-5; the match to TRBD1 covers 8 bases. The J segment lost 2 bases and the V segment lost 4 bases, leaving 11 bases of the junction unmatched. The CDR3 consists of 17 residues. CDR1 and CDR2 from the germline V gene are SGHDT and YYEEEE. CDR3 loop: CASSQQGGRRGNQPQHF. As DNA, the CDR3 is TGTGCCAGCAGCCAACAGGGGGGCCGGCGGGGCAATCAGCCCCAGCATTTT.

This chain joins TRBV7-3 and TRBJ2-2, with a weak D call TRBD1 (6 bases). With 2 bases removed from V and 3 bases from J, the gap between germline ends came to 10 bases. Germline V gene sequence: CDR1 SGHTA, CDR2 FQGTGA. The CDR3 loop spans 15 amino acids. The chain's CDR3 is CASSLRQADTGELFF. CDR3 bases: TGTGCCAGCAGCTTACGACAGGCCGACACCGGGGAGCTGTTTTTT.

This chain links TRBV15 with TRBJ1-1; TRBD1 is a possible D gene (6 bases). Trimming took off 3 bases at V and 0 bases at J, with 17 bases between the two ends. The V gene's germline CDR1 is LNHNV and CDR2 YYDKDF (reference sequence). This CDR3 has 17 residues. CDR3 DNA sequence: TGTGCCACCAGCAGCTCTTCGCCGGGACACCTGAACACTGAAGCTTTCTTT. It encodes CATSSSSPGHLNTEAFF.

J is TRBJ2-1 and V is TRBV5-1, with 7 bases lining up with TRBD1. The V gene's germline CDR1 is SGHRS and CDR2 YFSETQ. The CDR3 loop spans 15 amino acids. V shed 1 base and J 3 bases; nucleotides not matched to a gene: 4. CDR3 sequence: CASSLPRDSYNEQFF. DNA of the CDR3: TGCGCCAGCAGCTTGCCCCGGGACAGCTACAATGAGCAGTTCTTC. The full variable domain, rest sourced from reference TRBV5-1 and TRBJ2-1, is KAGVTQTPRYLIKTRGQQVTLSCSPISGHRSVSWYQQTPGQGLQFLFEYFSETQRNKGNFPGRFSGRQFSNSRSEMNVSTLELGDSALYLCASSLPRDSYNEQFFGPGTRLTVL.

The chain recombines TRBV18 with TRBJ2-1; 11 positions match TRBD2. Germline V CDR1 and CDR2: KGHSH, LQKENI. This CDR3 comprises 16 residues. With V trimmed by 3 bases and J by 7 bases, 8 bases remained unmatched. The CDR3 coding sequence is TGTGCCAGCTCACCTCGCCGGCTAGCGGGGGGAAATGAGCAGTTCTTC. It specifies CASSPRRLAGGNEQFF.

V and J are TRBV28 and TRBJ2-6; D is possibly TRBD1 (6 bases). Germline values: CDR1 MDHEN, CDR2 SYDVKM. This CDR3 comprises 17 residues. Trimming took 5 bases from V and 0 from J, leaving 14 bases between them. This CDR3 reads CASSAGTLGSGANVLTF. CDR3 nucleotide sequence: TGTGCCAGCAGTGCCGGGACATTAGGCTCTGGGGCCAACGTCCTGACTTTC.

The chain is built from TRBV28 and TRBJ1-2; D is possibly TRBD1 (5 bases). V lost 8 bases to trimming and J lost 6 bases, with 22 bases between them. This CDR3 is 15 amino acids long. Germline CDR1 reads MDHEN; CDR2 reads SYDVKM. DNA for the CDR3: TGTGCCAGCCTTAACCATCTGTACGACAGAAATGGCTACACCTTC. Its translation is CASLNHLYDRNGYTF.

The chain is built from TRBV4-1 and TRBJ2-3, with D perhaps matching TRBD2 (6 bases). V lost 0 bases and J lost 2, with 12 bases in between. CDR3 length: 16 amino acids. Germline values: CDR1 MGHRA, CDR2 YSYEKL. The CDR3 sequence is CASSQEAGRFTDTQYF. CDR3 nucleotides: TGCGCCAGCAGCCAAGAGGCGGGAAGGTTCACAGATACGCAGTATTTT.

This chain uses TRBV5-1 with TRBJ1-2; D is perhaps TRBD1 (5 bases). The CDR3 covers 13 residues. Trimming removed 8 bases at V and 2 bases at J, with 13 bases between. Looked up from germline, CDR1 is SGHRS and CDR2 is YFSETQ. The CDR3 coding sequence is TGCGCCAGTTCCGGGGGACTCAACTATGGCTACACCTTC. Encoded protein: CASSGGLNYGYTF.

The chain links TRBV6-1 to TRBJ1-2; no clear D gene. The CDR3 has 14 amino acids. Germline V lookup: CDR1 MNHNS, CDR2 SASEGT. Deletions cut 1 base from V and 4 bases from J, with 10 bases between. The CDR3 here is CASSEVGRPYGYTF. The DNA of the CDR3 is TGTGCCAGCAGTGAAGTGGGCAGGCCCTATGGCTACACCTTC.

This clone was found once. J is TRBJ1-5 and V is TRBV27; 8 bases map to TRBD1. With V trimmed by 5 bases and J by 6 bases, 15 bases remained unmatched. The CDR3 contains 17 residues. The germline gives CDR1 MNHEY, CDR2 SMNVEV (reference sequence). The CDR3 sequence is CASSQRWGRGLLQPQHF. The CDR3 nucleotides are TGTGCCAGCAGTCAAAGATGGGGCAGGGGGCTTCTTCAGCCCCAGCATTTT.

The chain uses TRBV6-5 and TRBJ2-5, with D perhaps matching TRBD1 (5 bases). The DNA end favors TRBJ2-7, so the J call may be wrong. The CDR3 covers 15 residues. Looked up from germline, CDR1 is MNHEY and CDR2 is SVGAGI. In nucleotides, the CDR3 is TGTGCCAGCAGTTACGACAGTCCGAGTCGGTACGAGCAGTACTTC. This encodes CASSYDSPSRYEQYF.

The V call is TRBV27, the J call TRBJ2-2; TRBD2 agrees at 8 bases. CDR1 and CDR2 (germline): MNHEY, SMNVEV (reference sequence). The V and J ends lost 10 bases and 2 bases, in that order; junction bases with no gene match: 9. This CDR3 spans 15 amino acids. CDR3 in amino acids: CATRRSGGNTGELFF. The CDR3 bases are TGTGCCACCCGGAGGAGCGGGGGCAACACCGGGGAGCTGTTTTTT.

This clone has more than one count but fewer than ten. The CDR3, as DNA: TGTGCCAGCTCTTGGGGCCGAGAAGAGACCCAGTACTTC. This sequence encodes CASSWGREETQYF. V usage is TRBV18 and J usage is TRBJ2-5; D perhaps matches TRBD1 (5 bases). Trimming removed 6 bases at V and 3 bases at J, with 11 bases between. The CDR3 length is 13 residues. Germline V CDR1 and CDR2: KGHSH, LQKENI.

The rearrangement uses TRBV29-1 and TRBJ1-2, with D perhaps TRBD1 (6 bases). CDR1 is SQVTM, CDR2 ANQGSEA, per germline. V lost 6 bases to trimming and J lost 6 bases, with 14 bases between them. The CDR3 runs 12 residues. CDR3 in DNA: TGCAGCGTCGGATCCCACAGGGATGGCTACACCTTC. It specifies CSVGSHRDGYTF.

This clone showed up just once. This chain links TRBV5-1 with TRBJ1-1, with 7 nucleotides matching TRBD1. With V trimmed by 4 bases and J by 0 bases, 3 bases remained unmatched. The CDR3 is made up of 14 amino acids. Germline V lookup: CDR1 SGHRS, CDR2 YFSETQ. CDR3 DNA sequence: TGCGCCAGCAGCCAGGGACAGCTGAACACTGAAGCTTTCTTT. It specifies CASSQGQLNTEAFF.

This clone was seen just once. The V gene is TRBV28, the J gene TRBJ1-2; the D gene is possibly TRBD1 (6 bases). The CDR3 spans 13 residues. V dropped 4 bases and J dropped 8 bases, with 14 bases sitting between them. CDR1 and CDR2 from the germline V gene are MDHEN and SYDVKM. The CDR3 DNA reads as TGTGCCAGCAGTTCCACAGGGCCGGGGGGCTACACCTTC. Translation: CASSSTGPGGYTF.

This chain's CDR3 is CASSLAIGELFF. Written as DNA, the CDR3 is TGTGCCAGCAGCCTCGCGATCGGGGAGCTGTTTTTT. The chain recombines TRBV5-6 with TRBJ2-2; D uncertain. The CDR3 extends over 12 amino acids. Deletions cut 4 bases from V and 7 bases from J, with 8 bases between. Per the germline V gene, CDR1 is SGHDT and CDR2 is YYEEEE.

The chain couples TRBV7-8 to TRBJ2-2; 7 nucleotides agree with TRBD1. CDR3 length: 14 amino acids. The germline gives CDR1 SGHVS, CDR2 FQNEAQ. After removal of 6 bases from V and 5 bases from J, the junction contained 6 bases not matched to a gene. The CDR3 sequence: CASRVTGYTGELFF. For the CDR3, the DNA is TGTGCCAGCAGGGTGACAGGGTATACCGGGGAGCTGTTTTTT.

V usage is TRBV13 and J usage is TRBJ2-5; perhaps TRBD2 as D (5 bases). TRBJ2-7 explains the end of the DNA better; the J call may be wrong. Germline V CDR1 and CDR2: PRHDT, FYEKMQ (reference sequence). The CDR3 spans 14 residues. CDR3 sequence reads: CASSLGQEVYEQYF. CDR3 DNA: TGTGCCAGCAGCTTAGGCCAGGAGGTCTACGAGCAGTACTTC.

V gene TRBV27 combines with J gene TRBJ2-7; 10 nucleotides line up with TRBD1. J was trimmed by 5 bases and V by 2 bases; bases with no gene match: 12. CDR1 and CDR2 from the germline V gene are MNHEY and SMNVEV (reference sequence). The length of the CDR3 is 17 residues. CDR3 amino acids: CASSLIGRSTGGDEQYF. The CDR3 DNA reads TGTGCCAGCAGTTTAATTGGCAGATCGACAGGGGGCGACGAGCAGTACTTC.

The chain carries TRBV28 and TRBJ1-3, with unresolved D. V lost 4 bases to trimming and J lost 2 bases, with 15 bases between them. The length of the CDR3 is 16 residues. From germline, CDR1 is MDHEN and CDR2 SYDVKM. The CDR3 loop is CASSSRWASAGNTIYF. For the CDR3, the DNA is TGTGCCAGCAGTTCGCGGTGGGCTAGCGCTGGAAACACCATATATTTT.

This clone has just one count. The rearrangement links TRBV30 to TRBJ1-2, with D possibly being TRBD1 (6 bases). This CDR3 has 12 amino acids. Trimming left V 1 base short and J 10 bases short, with 13 bases between. Germline V gene data show CDR1 as GTSNPN and CDR2 as SVGIG (reference sequence). The CDR3 region is CAWSAGQSIYTF. The CDR3 nucleotides are TGTGCCTGGAGTGCCGGACAGTCTATCTACACCTTC.

The chain employs TRBV5-1 and TRBJ2-5; 8 bases are shared with TRBD2. With V trimmed by 4 bases and J by 4 bases, 9 bases remained unmatched. The CDR3 is made up of 15 amino acids. Germline CDR1 reads SGHRS; CDR2 reads YFSETQ. The CDR3 bases are TGCGCCAGCAGCAGGCTGGGACGGGGGGGAGAGACCCAGTACTTC. Encoded protein: CASSRLGRGGETQYF.

The chain carries TRBV28 and TRBJ2-7; 9 bases agree with TRBD1. V shed 6 bases and J 2 bases; nucleotides not matched to a gene: 5. CDR3 size: 14 residues. Germline CDR1 is MDHEN and CDR2 is SYDVKM. CDR3 nucleotides: TGTGCCAGCAGCCCTGGACAGGGGACCTACGAGCAGTACTTC. Its protein product is CASSPGQGTYEQYF.

The chain couples TRBV30 to TRBJ1-2; D unclear. Germline V gene lookup returns CDR1 GTSNPN and CDR2 SVGIG (reference sequence). The germline V and J ends were trimmed by 4 bases and 7 bases, with 10 bases remaining between them. The length of the CDR3 is 11 residues. DNA for the CDR3: TGTGCCTGGACACAAGCGGGTGGCTACACCTTC. It translates to CAWTQAGGYTF.

This clone was detected only a few times. The DNA for the CDR3 is TGTGCCAGCAGTCAGGGTAACACTGAAGCTTTCTTT. Translating it yields CASSQGNTEAFF. The chain employs TRBV6-1 and TRBJ1-1, with D perhaps TRBD1 (5 bases). CDR1 is MNHNS, CDR2 SASEGT, per germline. Between the trimmed V and J ends, which lost 5 bases and 2 bases, there was a span of 6 bases. CDR3 size: 12 residues.

Turning to this clone: The same CDR3 arises from other DNA sequences in this sample as well. The rearrangement joins TRBV18 to TRBJ2-7; TRBD1 agrees at 10 bases. Trimming cost V 3 bases and J 2 bases; bases outside gene matches: 1. The CDR3 is 14 residues long. Germline CDR1 is KGHSH and CDR2 is LQKENI. In nucleotides, the CDR3 is TGTGCCAGCTCACCGGGACAGGGGCCCTACGAGCAGTACTTC. Its protein product is CASSPGQGPYEQYF.